The 16 T cell receptor beta chains listed next were all sequenced from one sample in a study of regulatory dendritic cells for organ transplantation. No antigens are known for them. Allogeneic regulatory or mature dendritic cells were co-cultured for roughly five days with CFSE-labeled sorted T cells at 1:10. Sequenced by immunoSEQ multiplex PCR; TCRdb stores in-frame clones only, minus some. Altogether 20,000 or so clones are present, approximately 85% being singletons, with the ten largest covering about 0.74%. The sample was naive CD4+ T cells from blood cultured with regulatory dendritic cells. Subset meaning: CD45RA+ naive T cells. These receptors came from a human donor in good health.

The chain joins TRBV7-9 to TRBJ2-1; 8 nucleotides match TRBD2. V trimming: 2 bases; J trimming: 4 bases; junction bases outside the gene matches: 1. The CDR3 runs to 14 residues. Germline V gene lookup returns CDR1 SEHNR and CDR2 FQNEAQ (reference sequence). The CDR3 loop reads CASSLTSGYNEQFF. The CDR3 DNA reads TGTGCCAGCAGCTTAACTAGCGGTTACAATGAGCAGTTCTTC.

The chain links TRBV7-2 to TRBJ2-5, with D maybe TRBD2 (6 bases). This CDR3 contains 14 residues. V shed 5 bases and J shed 2 bases, with 12 bases lying between them. Germline CDR1 SGHTA, CDR2 FQGNSA. This CDR3 is CASSPGGTQETQYF. The CDR3 coding sequence is TGTGCCAGCAGCCCCGGGGGTACACAAGAGACCCAGTACTTC.

The rearrangement links TRBV27 to TRBJ1-5; TRBD1 matches at 8 bases. Germline V CDR1 and CDR2: MNHEY, SMNVEV (reference sequence). The CDR3 consists of 16 residues. Trimming removed 2 bases from V and 7 bases from J; junction bases left unmatched: 10. CDR3: CASSLRGDRSEQPQHF. The CDR3 coding sequence is TGTGCCAGCAGTTTACGCGGGGACAGGTCGGAGCAGCCCCAGCATTTT.

This chain connects TRBV6-5 to TRBJ2-2; no definite D call. CDR3 length: 13 residues. CDR1 MNHEY and CDR2 SVGAGI come from the germline V gene. Trimming took 2 bases from V and 4 from J, leaving 5 bases between them. The CDR3 here is CASSYVSTGELFF. CDR3 DNA sequence: TGTGCCAGCAGTTACGTCAGCACCGGGGAGCTGTTTTTT.

The J gene is TRBJ2-7, the V gene TRBV5-1; D might be TRBD2 (6 bases). The V and J ends lost 1 base and 3 bases respectively, with 14 bases between them. The CDR3 extends over 15 amino acids. Germline loops: CDR1 SGHRS, CDR2 YFSETQ. Written as DNA, the CDR3 is TGCGCCAGCAGCTTGAACGGCGGGAAAGGCTACGAGCAGTACTTC. Its translation: CASSLNGGKGYEQYF.

The chain recombines TRBV4-2 with TRBJ1-2; D gene uncertain. V lost 4 bases and J lost 4, with 13 bases in between. This CDR3 is 14 amino acids long. Germline V CDR1 and CDR2: LGHNA, YNFKEQ. The CDR3, as DNA: TGTGCCAGCAGCCCTTCGTCCAGTTCCTATGGCTACACCTTC. This codes for CASSPSSSSYGYTF.

This chain's CDR3 is CASSELDREKETQYF. CDR3 sequence (DNA): TGCGCCAGCAGTGAACTGGACAGGGAAAAAGAGACCCAGTACTTC. The chain employs TRBV10-2 and TRBJ2-5; 8 bases are shared with TRBD1. Trimming cost V 3 bases and J 3 bases; bases outside gene matches: 6. The germline V gene encodes CDR1 WSHSY and CDR2 SAAADI. This CDR3 spans 15 amino acids.

The genes are TRBV11-2 and TRBJ1-4, with unresolved D. The germline V and J ends were trimmed by 1 base and 13 bases, with 13 bases remaining between them. Germline CDR1 reads SGHAT; CDR2 reads FQNNGV. This CDR3 has 13 residues. CDR3 in amino acids: CASSLGLLSGLFF. As DNA, the CDR3 is TGTGCCAGCAGCTTAGGTCTATTATCCGGACTGTTTTTT.

This chain connects TRBV7-9 to TRBJ2-3, with D perhaps TRBD1 (7 bases). Trimming took off 7 bases at V and 2 bases at J, with 19 bases between the two ends. Germline CDR1 SEHNR, CDR2 FQNEAQ (reference sequence). The CDR3 runs to 16 residues. CDR3 nucleotides: TGTGCCAGCAAAACTGGAGGGGGCGTTGACACAGATACGCAGTATTTT. Amino acid sequence: CASKTGGGVDTDTQYF.

The chain couples TRBV6-5 to TRBJ2-2; D is unresolved. Trimming shortened V by 5 bases and J by 6 bases, and 10 bases separated the two germline ends. The CDR3 contains 13 residues. The germline CDR1 and CDR2 sequences are MNHEY and SVGAGI. The CDR3 loop reads CASSRSRSGELFF. The DNA for the CDR3 is TGTGCCAGCAGTAGATCACGTTCCGGGGAGCTGTTTTTT.

This chain joins TRBV7-2 and TRBJ1-4; maybe TRBD1 (5 bases). Germline-derived CDR1 and CDR2 are SGHTA and FQGNSA. This CDR3 has 16 amino acids. V shed 2 bases and J shed 0 bases, with 10 bases lying between them. CDR3 amino acids: CASSLQGTSTNEKLFF. Here the CDR3 DNA reads TGTGCCAGCAGCTTACAGGGTACCTCAACTAATGAAAAACTGTTTTTT.

The gene calls are TRBV5-4 and TRBJ2-4; D is uncertain. V was shortened by 1 base and J by 1 base, with 9 bases between the two germline ends. Germline V gene sequence: CDR1 SGHNT, CDR2 YYREEE (reference sequence). This CDR3 has 15 amino acids. The CDR3 DNA reads as TGTGCCAGCAGCTTGAAGGGTCAGGCCAAAAACATTCAGTACTTC. Encoded protein: CASSLKGQAKNIQYF. Full variable domain (missing parts from reference TRBV5-4 and TRBJ2-4): ETGVTQSPTHLIKTRGQQVTLRCSSQSGHNTVSWYQQALGQGPQFIFQYYREEENGRGNFPPRFSGLQFPNYSSELNVNALELDDSALYLCASSLKGQAKNIQYFGAGTRLSVL.

The chain combines TRBV11-3 with TRBJ2-3; weak D call: TRBD1 (5 bases). The V end lost 5 bases, the J end lost 3 bases, and 15 bases lay between the germline ends. The CDR3 length is 15 residues. Germline-derived CDR1 and CDR2 are SGHNT and YENEEA. CDR3 protein: CASSPQGRDTDTQYF. The DNA of the CDR3 is TGTGCCAGCAGCCCCCAGGGCAGGGATACAGATACGCAGTATTTT.

The chain carries TRBV5-4 and TRBJ2-3, with 10 bases lining up with TRBD2. Germline CDR1 is SGHNT and CDR2 is YYREEE (reference sequence). The CDR3 is made up of 15 amino acids. Germline trimming cut 4 bases from V and 5 bases from J; bases unmatched to any gene: 7. DNA of the CDR3: TGTGCCAGCAGCGAGAGCGGGAGGGTGGGAGATACGCAGTATTTT. Amino acids: CASSESGRVGDTQYF.

A note on this clone: A junction end diverges from the germline sequence, so it may reflect a read error. The chain carries TRBV5-1 and TRBJ2-7; 8 nucleotides align to TRBD1. This CDR3 has 17 residues. Germline loops: CDR1 SGHRS, CDR2 YFSETQ. CDR3 protein: CASTLGGQGMVVYEQYF. The CDR3, as DNA: TGCGCCAGCACCTTGGGTGGACAGGGTATGGTGGTATACGAGCAGTACTTC.

The chain combines TRBV30 with TRBJ2-1, with D perhaps being TRBD1 or TRBD2 (6 bases each). Germline CDR1 reads GTSNPN; CDR2 reads SVGIG (reference sequence). With 3 bases removed from V and 0 bases from J, the gap between germline ends came to 15 bases. The CDR3 consists of 16 residues. For the CDR3, the DNA is TGTGCCTGGAGAGAGCGTGGGGGGCTCTCCTACAATGAGCAGTTCTTC. It yields the protein CAWRERGGLSYNEQFF.